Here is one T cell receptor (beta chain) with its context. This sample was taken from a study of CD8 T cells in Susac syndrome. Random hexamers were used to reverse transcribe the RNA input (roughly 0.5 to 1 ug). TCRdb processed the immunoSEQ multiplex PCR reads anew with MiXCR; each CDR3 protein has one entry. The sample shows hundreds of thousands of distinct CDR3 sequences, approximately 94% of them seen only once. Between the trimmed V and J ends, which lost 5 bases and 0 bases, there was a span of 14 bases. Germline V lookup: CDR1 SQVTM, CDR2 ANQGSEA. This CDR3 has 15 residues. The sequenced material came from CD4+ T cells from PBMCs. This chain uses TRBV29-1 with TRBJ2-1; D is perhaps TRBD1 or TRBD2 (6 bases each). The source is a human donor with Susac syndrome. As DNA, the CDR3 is TGCAGCGTTCGAGAGGGGGGAAGCTCCTACAATGAGCAGTTCTTC. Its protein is CSVREGGSSYNEQFF.